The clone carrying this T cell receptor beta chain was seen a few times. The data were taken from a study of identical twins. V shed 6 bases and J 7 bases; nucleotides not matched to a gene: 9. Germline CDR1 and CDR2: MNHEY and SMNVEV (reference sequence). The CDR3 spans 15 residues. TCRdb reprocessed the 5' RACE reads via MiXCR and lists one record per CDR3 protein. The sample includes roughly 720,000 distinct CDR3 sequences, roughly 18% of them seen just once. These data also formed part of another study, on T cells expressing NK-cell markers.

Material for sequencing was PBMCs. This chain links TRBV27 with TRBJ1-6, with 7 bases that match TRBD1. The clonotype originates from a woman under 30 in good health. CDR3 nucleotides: TGTGCCAGCAGCCCTCCGACAGGGTTGAATTCACCCCTCCACTTT. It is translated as CASSPPTGLNSPLHF.